These 19 T cell receptor beta chains share one sample of origin, sequenced in a study of blood T cells in healthy people across ages. A J-beta primer mix and a sample-barcoded 5' primer were used in a second PCR of roughly 7 to 12 cycles. TCRdb called the 5' RACE reads again in MiXCR, with one record for every CDR3 protein. The table records roughly 1,800,000 distinct CDR3 sequences, 49% of them present only once. The sequenced material came from blood. The origin of the receptors is a middle-aged woman in good health.

The chain is built from TRBV5-6 and TRBJ2-7; 7 nucleotides line up with TRBD1. CDR3 length equals 15 residues. V lost 7 bases and J lost 2; bases outside the gene matches: 12. Germline loops: CDR1 SGHDT, CDR2 YYEEEE. The CDR3 loop is CASGRMGTATYEQYF. For the CDR3, the DNA is TGTGCCAGCGGCAGAATGGGGACAGCGACCTACGAGCAGTACTTC.

The chain combines TRBV20-1 with TRBJ2-4; TRBD1 is a possible D gene (6 bases). The tail of the sequence fits TRBJ2-5 better, so the J call may be wrong. This CDR3 is 15 amino acids long. CDR1 is DFQATT, CDR2 SNEGSKA, per germline (reference sequence). CDR3 protein: CSARDYKTGPETQYF. The CDR3 DNA sequence: TGCAGTGCTAGAGATTATAAGACAGGCCCAGAGACCCAGTACTTC.

The chain links TRBV20-1 to TRBJ2-3; no clear D. This CDR3 has 16 residues. Trimming stripped 2 bases from V and 0 bases from J, with 15 bases between. CDR1 DFQATT and CDR2 SNEGSKA come from the germline V gene (reference sequence). CDR3 DNA: TGCAGTGCTAGAAGGGTTGGGGATCCTAGCACAGATACGCAGTATTTT. The encoded protein is CSARRVGDPSTDTQYF.

The V and J genes are TRBV4-3 and TRBJ2-1; no clear D. The CDR3 totals 17 residues. Germline-derived CDR1 and CDR2 are LGHNA and YSLEER. V was shortened by 0 bases and J by 0 bases, with 12 bases between the two germline ends. The CDR3 sequence is CASSQDRISYSYNEQFF. The DNA for the CDR3 is TGCGCCAGCAGCCAAGATAGGATCTCTTACTCCTACAATGAGCAGTTCTTC.

V gene TRBV12-3 or TRBV12-4 combines with J gene TRBJ2-2; 10 nucleotides agree with TRBD1. This CDR3 is 14 amino acids long. The ends lost 8 bases at V and 0 bases at J; junction bases unmatched: 0. CDR3 loop: CASGTGANTGELFF. The CDR3, as DNA: TGTGCCAGCGGGACAGGGGCGAACACCGGGGAGCTGTTTTTT.

V gene TRBV6-1 combines with J gene TRBJ2-7; a weak D match, TRBD2 (5 bases). CDR1 is MNHNS, CDR2 SASEGT, per germline. The CDR3 loop spans 15 amino acids. V lost 2 bases to trimming and J lost 3 bases, with 14 bases between them. The CDR3 sequence: CASSELLEGYYEQYF. The CDR3, as DNA: TGTGCCAGCAGTGAATTGTTAGAGGGTTACTACGAGCAGTACTTC.

The chain couples TRBV6-1 to TRBJ2-3, with TRBD2 matching 7 bases. The trim removed 4 bases at V and 4 bases at J, leaving 8 bases unmatched. CDR3 length: 15 amino acids. Per germline, CDR1 MNHNS and CDR2 SASEGT. The DNA for the CDR3 is TGTGCCAGCAGTGGACTAGCACCGAACCCAGATACGCAGTATTTT. This translates into CASSGLAPNPDTQYF.

The chain is built from TRBV20-1 and TRBJ1-1, with TRBD1 matching 9 bases. CDR3 length: 15 amino acids. J lost 5 bases, V lost 6 bases, and 13 bases had no gene match. CDR1 is DFQATT and CDR2 is SNEGSKA in the germline V gene (reference sequence). The CDR3 DNA sequence: TGCAGTGCGCCTGGGACAGGGACTGGTTGGACTGAAGCTTTCTTT. Its protein is CSAPGTGTGWTEAFF.

In this sample, this clonotype turned up a few times. The rearrangement joins TRBV6-5 to TRBJ2-1, with D tentatively TRBD2 (5 bases). The CDR3 runs 13 residues. Germline lookup yields CDR1 MNHEY and CDR2 SVGAGI. The V gene lost 2 bases and the J gene lost 7 bases, with 9 bases spanning the gap. DNA for the CDR3: TGTGCCAGCAGTTACGGACTTACAAATGAGCAGTTCTTC. Translation gives CASSYGLTNEQFF.

The J gene is TRBJ2-5, the V gene TRBV20-1; 10 nucleotides line up with TRBD1. Losses at the gene ends were 6 bases for V and 4 bases for J; bases not matched to a gene: 8. CDR1 DFQATT and CDR2 SNEGSKA come from the germline V gene (reference sequence). The CDR3 is 14 amino acids. This CDR3 is CSARLDRGRETQYF. In nucleotides, the CDR3 is TGCAGTGCGCGCCTTGACAGGGGGCGAGAGACCCAGTACTTC.

A note on this clonotype: The junction does not match germline at one end; this may be a read error. V gene TRBV4-1 combines with J gene TRBJ1-2, with D hard to call. Germline CDR1 and CDR2: MGHRA and YSYEKL. The CDR3 is 13 residues long. The CDR3 DNA follows: TGCGCCAGCGGCCAAGTCCCTGAGCGAGGCTACACCTTC. Residues: CASGQVPERGYTF.

This clonotype was detected only a few times. The J gene is TRBJ2-7, the V gene TRBV2; 7 bases agree with TRBD1. V was pared by 6 bases and J by 2 bases, with 4 bases of the junction left unmatched. CDR1 SNHLY and CDR2 FYNNEI come from the germline V gene. The CDR3 length is 13 residues. The DNA of the CDR3 is TGTGCCAGCAGGGCGGACAGGACCTACGAGCAGTACTTC. It specifies CASRADRTYEQYF.

The chain carries TRBV11-3 and TRBJ2-2; a weak D match, TRBD2 (5 bases). Trimming shortened V by 6 bases and J by 9 bases, and 11 bases separated the two germline ends. There are 12 residues in the CDR3. CDR1 is SGHNT, CDR2 YENEEA, per germline. CDR3 nucleotides: TGTGCCAGCAGTGAGGGCCCCAGGGAGCTGTTTTTT. Encoded protein: CASSEGPRELFF.

In this sample, this clonotype turned up a few times. The chain couples TRBV27 to TRBJ2-7; possible D gene TRBD1, 6 bases. The ends were cut back, 2 bases at V and 2 bases at J, with 13 bases in the middle. The germline V gene has CDR1 MNHEY and CDR2 SMNVEV (reference sequence). This CDR3 comprises 15 residues. CDR3 sequence: CASSLQQGRTYEQYF. The CDR3 nucleotides read TGTGCCAGCAGTTTACAACAGGGAAGGACCTACGAGCAGTACTTC.

The V call is TRBV7-9, the J call TRBJ1-2; D gene ambiguous. The CDR3 is 13 amino acids. The germline gives CDR1 SEHNR, CDR2 FQNEAQ (reference sequence). V dropped 3 bases and J dropped 2 bases, with 7 bases sitting between them. CDR3 region: CASSFDGNYGYTF. The CDR3 region has the DNA TGTGCCAGCAGCTTCGACGGAAACTATGGCTACACCTTC.

Only a few counts were recorded for this clonotype. This chain links TRBV29-1 with TRBJ2-3, with 9 nucleotides matching TRBD1. The CDR3 extends over 14 amino acids. With V trimmed by 8 bases and J by 2 bases, 8 bases remained unmatched. CDR1 SQVTM and CDR2 ANQGSEA come from the germline V gene. CDR3 in amino acids: CSSIRTGATDTQYF. CDR3 nucleotides: TGCAGCTCCATCAGGACAGGGGCCACAGATACGCAGTATTTT.

The chain has TRBV24-1 and TRBJ2-1; 9 nucleotides agree with TRBD2. V lost 3 bases to trimming and J lost 8 bases; unmatched junction nucleotides: 19. CDR1 KGHDR and CDR2 SFDVKD come from the germline V gene. CDR3 length equals 19 residues. The DNA of the CDR3 is TGTGCCACCAGTGATCAAAAGCTAATCGGGACTAGCCATATCGATGAGCAGTTCTTC. Its protein is CATSDQKLIGTSHIDEQFF.

The chain recombines TRBV7-9 with TRBJ2-7, with D possibly matching TRBD1 (5 bases). Between the trimmed V and J ends, which lost 5 bases and 0 bases, there was a span of 11 bases. From germline, CDR1 is SEHNR and CDR2 FQNEAQ (reference sequence). The CDR3 covers 14 residues. CDR3 in amino acids: CASSEDKISYEQYF. The DNA of the CDR3 is TGTGCCAGCAGCGAGGACAAGATCTCCTACGAGCAGTACTTC.

The chain is built from TRBV7-9 and TRBJ2-3; a weak D match, TRBD2 (6 bases). This CDR3 is 17 amino acids long. Germline CDR1 is SEHNR and CDR2 is FQNEAQ (reference sequence). The V and J ends lost 6 bases and 3 bases respectively, with 22 bases between them. The CDR3: CASRPTTSGGKTDTQYF. For the CDR3, the DNA is TGTGCCAGCAGACCAACGACTAGTGGGGGGAAAACAGATACGCAGTATTTT.